The T cell receptor (beta chain) under discussion was sequenced for a study of prognosis after radiotherapy for stage I lung cancer. Findings of the study overall: Gene usage of TRBV and TRBJ reportedly differed between patients with and without metastases.

Node negativity on CT and PET/CT was present in all patients, alongside an absence of prior chemotherapy, radiotherapy or other malignancies. Two sampling time points were used, and 5 to 6.5 milliliters of peripheral blood were drawn at each. With regard to this clonotype: Its antigen is undetermined.

The CDR3 spans 14 residues. The V gene's germline CDR1 is MNHNS and CDR2 SASEGT. V lost 9 bases and J 10 bases, leaving 22 bases between the germline ends. Amplicons of TCR beta CDR3 were generated from genomic DNA by two-round multiplex PCR. Round-one PCR had primers specific to each TRBV and TRBJ gene. TCRdb analysed the multiplex PCR reads with MiXCR anew, one entry per CDR3 protein. This sample has roughly 29,000 distinct CDR3 sequences, with about a third found just once. The clonotype was recovered from a donor older than 45 with non-small cell lung cancer. This chain connects TRBV6-1 to TRBJ2-1, with D perhaps matching TRBD2 (6 bases). This material consisted of PBMCs, taken before or after stereotactic body radiation therapy (not recorded which). CDR3 DNA sequence: TGTGCCAGTAGACCGACAGTGGTGGGGGGAGAGCAGTTCTTC. Protein sequence: CASRPTVVGGEQFF.